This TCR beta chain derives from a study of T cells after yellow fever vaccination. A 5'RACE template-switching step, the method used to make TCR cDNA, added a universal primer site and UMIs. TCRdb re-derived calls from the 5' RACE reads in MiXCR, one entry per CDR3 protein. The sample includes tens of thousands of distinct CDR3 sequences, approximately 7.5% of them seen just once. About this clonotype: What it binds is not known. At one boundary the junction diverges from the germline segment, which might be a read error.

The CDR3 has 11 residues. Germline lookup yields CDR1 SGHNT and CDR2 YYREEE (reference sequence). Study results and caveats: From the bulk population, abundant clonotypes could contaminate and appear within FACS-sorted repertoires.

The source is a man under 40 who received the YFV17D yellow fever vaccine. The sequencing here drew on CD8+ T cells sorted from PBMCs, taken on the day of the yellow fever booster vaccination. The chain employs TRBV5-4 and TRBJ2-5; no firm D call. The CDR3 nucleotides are TGTGCCAGCAGCTTGGGAGAGACCAAGTACTTC. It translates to CASSLGETKYF. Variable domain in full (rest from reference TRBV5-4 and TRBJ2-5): ETGVTQSPTHLIKTRGQQVTLRCSSQSGHNTVSWYQQALGQGPQFIFQYYREEENGRGNFPPRFSGLQFPNYSSELNVNALELDDSALYLCASSLGETKYFGPGTRLLVL.